This T cell receptor beta chain was identified in a study of blood T cell repertoires in COVID-19. In the study overall: The cDNA or gDNA used as material had been derived from T cells, B-cell-depleted T cells, or PBMCs.

The V end was cut by 0 bases, the J end by 0 bases, with 12 bases between. CDR3 length equals 16 residues. Germline CDR1 and CDR2: LGHNA and YNFKEQ. Clones were read by immunoSEQ multiplex PCR, and TCRdb kept only the in-frame ones, dropping some. The data hold 200,000 to 250,000 clones, with 80% to 85% observed a single time. The V and J genes are TRBV4-2 and TRBJ2-7, with D hard to call. This clonotype was obtained from a woman in her 70s with COVID-19, enrolled during active disease. The sequenced sample consisted of peripheral blood. The CDR3 protein is CASSQEMTYSSYEQYF. The CDR3 bases are TGTGCCAGCAGCCAAGAAATGACATATAGCTCCTACGAGCAGTACTTC.